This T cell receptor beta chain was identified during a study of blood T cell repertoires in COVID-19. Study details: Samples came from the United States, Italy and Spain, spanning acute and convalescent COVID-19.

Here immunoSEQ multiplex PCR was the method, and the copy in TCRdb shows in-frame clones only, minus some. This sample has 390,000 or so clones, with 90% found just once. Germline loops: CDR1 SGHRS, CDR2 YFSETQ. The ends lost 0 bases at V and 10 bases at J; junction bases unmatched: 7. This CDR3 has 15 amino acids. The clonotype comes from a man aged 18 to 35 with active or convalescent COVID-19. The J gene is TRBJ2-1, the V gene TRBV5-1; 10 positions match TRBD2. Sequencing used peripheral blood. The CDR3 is CASSLDGLAGDEQFF. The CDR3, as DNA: TGCGCCAGCAGCTTGGATGGGCTAGCGGGGGACGAGCAGTTCTTC.